This passage covers 3 T cell receptor beta chains from one sample sequenced in a study of T cell clonotyping in hematopoietic cell transplantation. Sequenced by immunoSEQ multiplex PCR; TCRdb stores in-frame clones only, minus some. The repertoire holds approximately 30,000 clones, with about 94% as singletons. The sequencing sample was made of peripheral blood mononuclear cells. All receptors derive from a man aged 45 to 65 in good health. Some clones in this sample may be carry-over from other donors' samples.

This rearrangement joins TRBV2 to TRBJ1-5; weak D call: TRBD1 (6 bases). CDR3 length: 15 amino acids. The germline V gene encodes CDR1 SNHLY and CDR2 FYNNEI. The ends were cut back, 11 bases at V and 2 bases at J, with 19 bases in the middle. The CDR3 protein is CASQGGGSGNQPQHF. DNA for the CDR3: TGTGCCTCCCAGGGAGGGGGAAGTGGCAATCAGCCCCAGCATTTT. The variable domain in full, completed from reference TRBV2 and TRBJ1-5, reads EPEVTQTPSHQVTQMGQEVILRCVPISNHLYFYWYRQILGQKVEFLVSFYNNEISEKSEIFDDQFSVERPDGSNFTLKIRSTKLEDSAMYFCASQGGGSGNQPQHFGDGTRLSIL.

The V and J genes are TRBV7-2 and TRBJ1-5; no firm D call. Germline-derived CDR1 and CDR2 are SGHTA and FQGNSA. Trimming left V 2 bases short and J 0 bases short, with 5 bases between. The CDR3 length is 14 residues. In nucleotides, the CDR3 is TGTGCCAGCAGCTTATCGAGTAGCAATCAGCCCCAGCATTTT. Its translation: CASSLSSSNQPQHF.

The genes are TRBV7-2 and TRBJ1-5; TRBD1 is a possible D gene (5 bases). The CDR3 spans 14 residues. Germline CDR1 SGHTA, CDR2 FQGNSA. V lost 3 bases, J lost 3 bases, and 9 bases lay in between. The CDR3: CASSLGRNNQPQHF. The CDR3 DNA is TGTGCCAGCAGCTTGGGACGGAACAATCAGCCCCAGCATTTT.